The rows below give T cell receptor beta chains drawn from one sample of a study of response to subunit inactivated influenza vaccine. TCRdb re-analysed the RT-PCR reads in MiXCR, keeping a single row per CDR3 protein. The sample has hundreds of thousands of distinct CDR3 sequences; about 20% are singletons. Sequenced material: PBMCs from blood, taken about 20 months after vaccination. Receptor source: a man aged 50 to 69 who received an inactivated influenza vaccine. Each CDR3 is given with its conserved first and last residue. The D gene is left open where the match is weak. Expanded clones get a size class; other rows say once, few or many, or leave the size out.

V gene	J gene	clone size	D gene	CDR3 DNA	CDR3 protein
TRBV20-1	TRBJ1-1	few	TRBD1	TGCAGTGCGCAGTCCGACAGGGGGTTAGAAGCTTTCTTT	CSAQSDRGLEAFF
TRBV6-2/TRBV6-3	TRBJ1-2	.	TRBD1	TGTGCCAGCAGGAAACAGGGGGCCAGTTTTAACTATGGCTACACCTTC	CASRKQGASFNYGYTF
TRBV27	TRBJ1-5	many	.	TGTGCCAGCAGTTTAGAGGGGGGCGGACAGCCCCAGCATTTT	CASSLEGGGQPQHF
TRBV6-5	TRBJ2-7	.	.	TGTGCCAGCAGTTATACCACTAGTTATTCGGGGTACTACGAGCAGTACTTC	CASSYTTSYSGYYEQYF
TRBV5-1	TRBJ2-3	few	TRBD1	TGCGCCAGCAGCTTACGGGACAGGGGGCCCGATACGCAGTATTTT	CASSLRDRGPDTQYF
TRBV29-1	TRBJ1-1	.	.	TGCAGCGTTAGGGAAGTTGCAGACACTGAAGCTTTCTTT	CSVREVADTEAFF
TRBV4-3	TRBJ1-1	.	.	TGCGCCAGCAGCCATGCAGCTTTGAACACTGAAGCTTTCTTT	CASSHAALNTEAFF
TRBV10-3	TRBJ2-7	few	TRBD2	TGTGCCATCAGGAATACTAGCGACGAGCAGTACTTC	CAIRNTSDEQYF
TRBV10-3	TRBJ2-2	few	.	TGTGCCGCCCGGACAGGAGGGTCCGGGGAGCTGTTTTTT	CAARTGGSGELFF
TRBV4-3	TRBJ2-2	.	TRBD2	TGCGCCAGCAGCCAAGTACAGCGGGAGGGTGAAAACGGGGAGCTGTTTTTT	CASSQVQREGENGELFF
TRBV5-6	TRBJ2-1	few	TRBD2	TGTGCCAGCAGCCCCCTGGGGGGGGACCCCTACAATGAGCAGTTCTTC	CASSPLGGDPYNEQFF
TRBV28	TRBJ1-2	.	.	TGTGCCAGCAGTTTTCGGAGTAACTATGGCTACACCTTC	CASSFRSNYGYTF
TRBV4-3	TRBJ1-6	.	.	TGCGCCAGCAGCCAAGCCCGGCCAGGGAATGGTTCACCCCTCCACTTT	CASSQARPGNGSPLHF
TRBV28	TRBJ2-5	few	TRBD2	TGTGCCAGCAGACGGACTAGCGGGAGGGAGACCCAGTACTTC	CASRRTSGRETQYF
TRBV4-1	TRBJ1-5	few	.	TGCGCCAGCAGCCGGTTTGCCACTCCCGATCAGCCCCAGCATTTT	CASSRFATPDQPQHF
TRBV6-1	TRBJ2-7	few	.	TGTGCCAGCGTGGGAGACCTCTCCTACGAGCAGTACTTC	CASVGDLSYEQYF
TRBV5-1	TRBJ1-1	few	.	TGCGCCAGCAGCGGGGACCTTTCCACAGGAGCTTTCTTT	CASSGDLSTGAFF
TRBV29-1	TRBJ1-1	few	.	TGCAGCGTTGCGGAAAGAGGGGAAGCTTTCTTT	CSVAERGEAFF
TRBV5-1	TRBJ1-6	many	.	TGCGCCAGCAGCTTGGAAGGGTATAATTCACCCCTCCACTTT	CASSLEGYNSPLHF
TRBV6-1	TRBJ1-5	few	.	TGTGCCAGCAGTGAAATTCTTCCCCGGGCGAGCAATCAGCCCCAGCATTTT	CASSEILPRASNQPQHF
TRBV7-2	TRBJ1-6	.	TRBD1	TGTGCCAGCAGCTTAGATCAGGGGGTAGCACCCCTCCACTTT	CASSLDQGVAPLHF
TRBV4-3	TRBJ2-1	.	.	TGCGCCAGCAGCATCTCGTCTGCCTACAATGAGCAGTTCTTC	CASSISSAYNEQFF
TRBV18	TRBJ2-7	few	.	TGTGCCAGCTCACCACCCAGCAGCCACGAGCAGTACTTC	CASSPPSSHEQYF
TRBV12-3/TRBV12-4	TRBJ1-5	many	.	TGTGCCAGCACCCTAGGGGGATATAGCAATCAGCCCCAGCATTTT	CASTLGGYSNQPQHF
TRBV5-5	TRBJ1-4	few	.	TGTGCCAGCAGCTTCTCAGGGGTAGGGGAAAAACTGTTTTTT	CASSFSGVGEKLFF
TRBV7-2	TRBJ2-1	few	TRBD1	TGTGCCAGCAGCTCGTCAGGACAGGGTGTCAATGAGCAGTTCTTC	CASSSSGQGVNEQFF
TRBV6-5	TRBJ1-2	few	.	TGTGCCAGCAGTTACTCATATCCGGACGGGGGTTGGGGCTACACCTTC	CASSYSYPDGGWGYTF
TRBV7-2	TRBJ1-5	.	.	TGTGCCAGCAGCCTCTTAGGACGAGGGGTCCATCAGCCCCAGCATTTT	CASSLLGRGVHQPQHF
TRBV29-1	TRBJ2-5	.	TRBD2	TGCAGCGTGGGGGGGGAAGAGACCCAGTACTTC	CSVGGEETQYF
TRBV5-1	TRBJ1-6	.	.	TGCGCCAGCAGCTTGGCCTGGGATTCACCCCTCCACTTT	CASSLAWDSPLHF
TRBV24-1	TRBJ2-1	.	.	TGTGCCACCAGTGATTTAGGTGCAGGCGAGCAGTTCTTC	CATSDLGAGEQFF
TRBV12-3/TRBV12-4	TRBJ2-1	few	TRBD1	TGTGCCAGCAGCCGAAACCAGGGGGCGGGGCAGTTCTTC	CASSRNQGAGQFF
TRBV11-2	TRBJ2-5	few	TRBD2	TGTGCCAGCAGCCCGTGGACTAGCCAGGAGACCCAGTACTTC	CASSPWTSQETQYF
TRBV29-1	TRBJ1-2	few	.	TGCAGCGGCGGCGGCCAGGGGAAAGGCTACACCTTC	CSGGGQGKGYTF
TRBV14	TRBJ1-1	few	.	TGTGCCAGCAGCCAAGTCAGTCCCTGGGCTTTCTTT	CASSQVSPWAFF
TRBV5-1	TRBJ2-3	.	.	TGCGCCAGCAGCCCGCGGGGTAGCACAGATACGCAGTATTTT	CASSPRGSTDTQYF
TRBV12-3/TRBV12-4	TRBJ1-2	.	.	TGTGCCAGCACCCTACGACCAGGTTTGCATGGCTACACCTTC	CASTLRPGLHGYTF
TRBV12-3/TRBV12-4	TRBJ1-1	few	.	TGTGCCAGCAGTATGGGCTACACTGAAGCTTTCTTT	CASSMGYTEAFF
TRBV7-9	TRBJ1-2	few	TRBD1	TGTGCCAGCAGCTCGTCAACAGGGGGCGAAAAGTATGGCTACACCTTC	CASSSSTGGEKYGYTF
TRBV20-1	TRBJ2-3	few	TRBD2	TGCAGTGCTAGAGAAGAGCGGGGGCGCACAGATACGCAGTATTTT	CSAREERGRTDTQYF
TRBV20-1	TRBJ2-7	.	.	TGCAGTGCAAGCAAGAGTGGGGGCGGCTCCTACGAGCAGTACTTC	CSASKSGGGSYEQYF
TRBV6-1	TRBJ2-3	few	.	TGTGCCAGCAAACCACTGTCACCTGGCACAGATACGCAGTATTTT	CASKPLSPGTDTQYF
TRBV20-1	TRBJ2-5	many	.	TGCAGTGCTAGAGTTGTGGGAGGAGGTGAGACCCAGTACTTC	CSARVVGGGETQYF
TRBV12-3/TRBV12-4	TRBJ1-6	.	.	TGTGCCAGCAGTTTATCCAGGGTTGAATCACCCCTCCACTTT	CASSLSRVESPLHF
TRBV15	TRBJ2-1	.	.	TGTGCCACCAATAAAGGGGATTTCGAGAATGAGCAGTTCTTC	CATNKGDFENEQFF
TRBV10-3	TRBJ1-1	.	TRBD1	TGTGCCATCAGTGATGGGCTTATTGGGACAGGGATTTTTACTGAAGCTTTCTTT	CAISDGLIGTGIFTEAFF
TRBV7-9	TRBJ1-3	few	.	TGTGCCGCGCGCTCTGATCTCCACGGTGGAAACACCATATATTTT	CAARSDLHGGNTIYF